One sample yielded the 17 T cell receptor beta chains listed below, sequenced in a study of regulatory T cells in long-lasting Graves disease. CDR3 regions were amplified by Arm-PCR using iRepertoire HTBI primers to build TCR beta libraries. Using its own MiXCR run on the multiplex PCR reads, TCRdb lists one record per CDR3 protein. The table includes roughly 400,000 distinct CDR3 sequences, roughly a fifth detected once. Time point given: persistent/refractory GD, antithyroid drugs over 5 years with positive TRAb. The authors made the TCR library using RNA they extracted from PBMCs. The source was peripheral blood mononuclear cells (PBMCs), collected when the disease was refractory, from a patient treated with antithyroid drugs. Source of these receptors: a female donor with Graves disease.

The CDR3 nucleotides are TGCGCCAGCAGCCTCTCCCGACCGAATTCTGAGCAGTTCTTC. Its translation: CASSLSRPNSEQFF. This chain connects TRBV5-1 to TRBJ2-1; unclear D gene. Germline CDR1 reads SGHRS; CDR2 reads YFSETQ. The CDR3 runs 14 residues. The germline V and J ends were trimmed by 4 bases and 9 bases, with 17 bases remaining between them.

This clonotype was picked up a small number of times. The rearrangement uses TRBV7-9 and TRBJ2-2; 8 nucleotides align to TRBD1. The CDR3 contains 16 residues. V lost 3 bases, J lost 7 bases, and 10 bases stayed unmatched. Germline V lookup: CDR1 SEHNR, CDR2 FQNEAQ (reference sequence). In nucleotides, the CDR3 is TGTGCCAGCAGCTTCCGTTCGGGACAGGCCCACGGGGAGCTGTTTTTT. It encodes CASSFRSGQAHGELFF. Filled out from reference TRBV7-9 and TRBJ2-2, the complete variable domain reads DTGVSQNPRHKITKRGQNVTFRCDPISEHNRLYWYRQTLGQGPEFLTYFQNEAQLEKSRLLSDRFSAERPKGSFSTLEIQRTEQGDSAMYLCASSFRSGQAHGELFFGEGSRLTVL.

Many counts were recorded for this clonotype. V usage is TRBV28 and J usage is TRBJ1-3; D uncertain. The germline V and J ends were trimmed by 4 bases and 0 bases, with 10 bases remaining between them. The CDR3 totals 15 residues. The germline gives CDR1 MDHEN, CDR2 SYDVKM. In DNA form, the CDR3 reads TGTGCCAGCAGTTACCCCGGGATCTCTGGAAACACCATATATTTT. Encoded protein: CASSYPGISGNTIYF.

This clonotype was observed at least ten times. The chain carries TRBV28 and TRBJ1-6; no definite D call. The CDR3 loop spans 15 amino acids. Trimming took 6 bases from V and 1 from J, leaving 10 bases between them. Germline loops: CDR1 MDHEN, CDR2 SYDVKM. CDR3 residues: CASRGSGSYNSPLHF. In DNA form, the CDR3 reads TGTGCCAGCAGAGGGTCGGGGTCCTATAATTCACCCCTCCACTTT.

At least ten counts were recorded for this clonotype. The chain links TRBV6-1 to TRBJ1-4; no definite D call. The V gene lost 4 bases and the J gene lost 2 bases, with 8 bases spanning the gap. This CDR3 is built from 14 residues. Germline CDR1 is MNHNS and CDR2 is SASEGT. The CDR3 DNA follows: TGTGCCAGCAGTGCAAGGGCGACTAATGAAAAACTGTTTTTT. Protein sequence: CASSARATNEKLFF.

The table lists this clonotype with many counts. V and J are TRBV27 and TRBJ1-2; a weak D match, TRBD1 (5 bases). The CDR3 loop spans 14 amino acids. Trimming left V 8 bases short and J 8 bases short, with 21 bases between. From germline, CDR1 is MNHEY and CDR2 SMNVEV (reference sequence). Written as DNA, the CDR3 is TGTGCCAGCGGGAACCTAAGTCGAGGGACCGGCTACACCTTC. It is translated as CASGNLSRGTGYTF.

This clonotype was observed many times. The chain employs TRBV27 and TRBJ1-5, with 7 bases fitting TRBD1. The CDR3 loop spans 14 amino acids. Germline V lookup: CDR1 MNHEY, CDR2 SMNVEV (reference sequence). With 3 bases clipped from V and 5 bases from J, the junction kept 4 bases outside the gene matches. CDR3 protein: CASSLGTADQPQHF. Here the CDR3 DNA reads TGTGCCAGCAGTTTGGGGACAGCTGATCAGCCCCAGCATTTT.

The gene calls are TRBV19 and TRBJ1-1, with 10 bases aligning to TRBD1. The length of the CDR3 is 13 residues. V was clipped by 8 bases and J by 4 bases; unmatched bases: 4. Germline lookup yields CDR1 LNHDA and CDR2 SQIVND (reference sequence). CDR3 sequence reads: CASLGQGSTEAFF. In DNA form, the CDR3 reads TGTGCCAGTCTGGGACAGGGGAGCACTGAAGCTTTCTTT.

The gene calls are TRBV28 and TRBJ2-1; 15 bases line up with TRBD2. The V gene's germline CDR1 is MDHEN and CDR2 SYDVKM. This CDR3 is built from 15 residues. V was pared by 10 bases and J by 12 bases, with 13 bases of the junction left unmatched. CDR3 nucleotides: TGTGCCACCTCCTCCCTTGGACTAGCGGGAGGGAGGCAGTTCTTC. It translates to CATSSLGLAGGRQFF.

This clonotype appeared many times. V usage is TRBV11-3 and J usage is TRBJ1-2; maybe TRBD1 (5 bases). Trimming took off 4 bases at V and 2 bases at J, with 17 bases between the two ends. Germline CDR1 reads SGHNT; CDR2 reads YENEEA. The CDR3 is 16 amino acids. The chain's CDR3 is CASSSGRSDSNYGYTF. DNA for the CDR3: TGTGCCAGCAGCTCGGGACGGAGCGACTCGAACTATGGCTACACCTTC.

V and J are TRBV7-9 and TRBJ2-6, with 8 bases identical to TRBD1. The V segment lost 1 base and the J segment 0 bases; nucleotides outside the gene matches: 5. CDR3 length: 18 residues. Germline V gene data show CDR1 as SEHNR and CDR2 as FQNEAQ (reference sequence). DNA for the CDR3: TGTGCCAGCAGCTTAGGGGCAGGGGGCTCCTCTGGGGCCAACGTCCTGACTTTC. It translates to CASSLGAGGSSGANVLTF.

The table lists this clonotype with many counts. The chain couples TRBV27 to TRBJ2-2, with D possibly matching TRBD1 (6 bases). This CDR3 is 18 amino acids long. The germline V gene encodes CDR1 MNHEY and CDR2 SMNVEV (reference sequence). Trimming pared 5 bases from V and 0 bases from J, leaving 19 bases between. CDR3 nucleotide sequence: TGTGCCAGCAGTGGTTGGGCTTTTCAGGGGTCGAACACCGGGGAGCTGTTTTTT. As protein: CASSGWAFQGSNTGELFF.

The CDR3 region is CASSFVDLQFF. CDR3 nucleotide sequence: TGTGCCAGCAGTTTTGTGGACCTACAGTTCTTC. V gene TRBV28 combines with J gene TRBJ2-1; D is ambiguous. This CDR3 contains 11 residues. The V and J ends lost 3 bases and 13 bases respectively, with 10 bases between them. Germline V gene data show CDR1 as MDHEN and CDR2 as SYDVKM.

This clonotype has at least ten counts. The CDR3 protein is CASSPRGRDYGYTF. CDR3 in DNA: TGTGCCAGCAGTCCCCGAGGACGGGACTATGGCTACACCTTC. This chain connects TRBV27 to TRBJ1-2; D uncertain. Germline V lookup: CDR1 MNHEY, CDR2 SMNVEV (reference sequence). With 5 bases removed from V and 3 bases from J, the gap between germline ends came to 13 bases. This CDR3 is built from 14 residues.

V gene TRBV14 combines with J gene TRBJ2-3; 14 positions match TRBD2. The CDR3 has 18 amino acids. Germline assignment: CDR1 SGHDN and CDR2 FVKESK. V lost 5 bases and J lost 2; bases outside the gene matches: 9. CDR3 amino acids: CASSGRGLAGAPTDTQYF. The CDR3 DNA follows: TGTGCCAGCAGCGGACGGGGACTAGCGGGGGCACCCACAGATACGCAGTATTTT.

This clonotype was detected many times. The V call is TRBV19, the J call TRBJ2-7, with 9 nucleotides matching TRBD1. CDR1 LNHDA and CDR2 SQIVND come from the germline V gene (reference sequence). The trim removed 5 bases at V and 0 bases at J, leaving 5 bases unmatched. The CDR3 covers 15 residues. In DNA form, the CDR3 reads TGTGCCAGTAGTGTCCGGGACAGGGCCTCCTACGAGCAGTACTTC. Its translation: CASSVRDRASYEQYF.

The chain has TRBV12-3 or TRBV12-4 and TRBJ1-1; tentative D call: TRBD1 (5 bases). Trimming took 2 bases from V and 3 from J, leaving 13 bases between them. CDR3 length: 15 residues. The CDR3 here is CASSLRHSGDTEAFF. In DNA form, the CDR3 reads TGTGCCAGCAGTTTAAGGCACTCGGGGGACACTGAAGCTTTCTTT.